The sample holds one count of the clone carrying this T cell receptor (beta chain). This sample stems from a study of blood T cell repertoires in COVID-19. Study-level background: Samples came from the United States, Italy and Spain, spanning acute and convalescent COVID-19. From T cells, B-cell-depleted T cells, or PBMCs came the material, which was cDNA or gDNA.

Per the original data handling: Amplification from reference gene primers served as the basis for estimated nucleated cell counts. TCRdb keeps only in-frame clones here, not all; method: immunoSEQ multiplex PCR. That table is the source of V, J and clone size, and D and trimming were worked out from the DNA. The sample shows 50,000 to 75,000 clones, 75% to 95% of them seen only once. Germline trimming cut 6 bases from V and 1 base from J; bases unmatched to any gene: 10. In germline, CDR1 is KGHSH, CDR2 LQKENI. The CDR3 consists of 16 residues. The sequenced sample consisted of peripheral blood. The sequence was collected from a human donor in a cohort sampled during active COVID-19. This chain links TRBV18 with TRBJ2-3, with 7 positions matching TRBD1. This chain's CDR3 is CASSRRQGIGTDTQYF. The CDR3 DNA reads TGTGCCAGCTCCCGAAGACAGGGTATCGGCACAGATACGCAGTATTTT. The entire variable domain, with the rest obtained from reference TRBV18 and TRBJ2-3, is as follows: NAGVMQNPRHLVRRRGQEARLRCSPMKGHSHVYWYRQLPEEGLKFMVYLQKENIIDESGMPKERFSAEFPKEGPSILRIQQVVRGDSAAYFCASSRRQGIGTDTQYFGPGTRLTVL.